The clone carrying this T cell receptor (beta chain) has only a few counts. This sample is part of a study of early T cells in non-severe SARS-CoV-2 infection. The ends lost 3 bases at V and 8 bases at J; junction bases unmatched: 10. Germline CDR1 and CDR2: LGHDT and YNNKEL (reference sequence). The CDR3 has 15 residues. A single record per CDR3 protein comes from TCRdb applying MiXCR to the 5' RACE reads. This sample has fewer than 90,000 distinct CDR3 sequences; 11% to 15% occur once, and the top ten carry approximately 9.9%. The chain links TRBV3-1 to TRBJ2-3; TRBD2 matches 8 bases. This TCR was sampled from an adult who was a healthcare worker with PCR-confirmed SARS-CoV-2 infection or an uninfected control (not recorded which). The specimen sequenced was whole blood. CDR3 residues: CASSQRTSSGGTQYF. CDR3 DNA sequence: TGTGCCAGCAGCCAGCGGACTAGCTCTGGTGGTACGCAGTATTTT.